Below are 8 T cell receptor beta chains sequenced from a single sample in a study of blood T cells in healthy people across ages. Primed by a sample-barcoded 5' primer and a J-beta primer mix, a second PCR proceeded for about 7 to 11 cycles. Via MiXCR, TCRdb re-called the 5' RACE reads, giving one row per CDR3 protein. The sample includes around 1.5 million distinct CDR3 sequences, about 40% of them seen just once. What was sequenced was blood. The origin of the receptors is a woman between 18 and 29 years old in good health.

The sample holds a few counts of this clonotype. CDR3 bases: TGTGCCAGCAGTCCATCGGGACAGTCCACAGATACGCAGTATTTT. Protein: CASSPSGQSTDTQYF. J is TRBJ2-3 and V is TRBV28; 7 positions agree with TRBD1. V was pared by 5 bases and J by 2 bases, with 7 bases of the junction left unmatched. Germline V lookup: CDR1 MDHEN, CDR2 SYDVKM. The CDR3 runs 15 residues.

The J gene is TRBJ2-4, the V gene TRBV11-2, with D unclear. The germline CDR1 and CDR2 sequences are SGHAT and FQNNGV. The CDR3 runs to 15 residues. V lost 0 bases and J lost 1, with 7 bases in between. The CDR3 region has the DNA TGTGCCAGCAGCTTAGAGGGGTTCGCCAAAAACATTCAGTACTTC. Residues: CASSLEGFAKNIQYF.

The chain has TRBV20-1 and TRBJ2-7, with 9 bases fitting TRBD1. CDR1 and CDR2 from the germline V gene are DFQATT and SNEGSKA (reference sequence). There are 14 residues in the CDR3. J gave up 7 bases and V 6 bases, and 13 bases lay outside the gene matches. Here the CDR3 reads CSASDRGYAHEQYF. CDR3 nucleotide sequence: TGCAGTGCAAGTGACAGGGGGTATGCCCATGAGCAGTACTTC.

This clonotype was seen a handful of times. V gene TRBV28 combines with J gene TRBJ2-2; 10 nucleotides align to TRBD1. J was trimmed by 7 bases and V by 3 bases; bases with no gene match: 11. The V gene's germline CDR1 is MDHEN and CDR2 SYDVKM. There are 17 residues in the CDR3. Written as DNA, the CDR3 is TGTGCCAGCAGTTTCGGACCAGGGACAGGGGAGGTCGGGGAGCTGTTTTTT. Translated, it gives CASSFGPGTGEVGELFF.

This clonotype has a single count. The chain has TRBV11-1 and TRBJ2-4; 11 nucleotides line up with TRBD2. This CDR3 region has 14 residues. J lost 13 bases, V lost 6 bases, and 11 bases had no gene match. Germline V gene lookup returns CDR1 SGHAT and CDR2 FQDESV (reference sequence). CDR3: CASRETSGIGKQYF. The CDR3 nucleotides read TGTGCCAGCAGGGAGACTAGCGGGATCGGAAAGCAGTACTTC.

This clonotype has only one observation. The V and J genes are TRBV5-1 and TRBJ1-2; possible D gene TRBD1, 5 bases. Germline V gene sequence: CDR1 SGHRS, CDR2 YFSETQ. V was pared by 0 bases and J by 4 bases, with 13 bases between. This CDR3 has 15 residues. CDR3 in amino acids: CASSLESGTIYGYTF. DNA of the CDR3: TGCGCCAGCAGCTTGGAATCGGGGACCATCTATGGCTACACCTTC.

Many counts were recorded for this clonotype. This sequence joins TRBV20-1 and TRBJ1-1; tentative D call: TRBD1 (5 bases). This CDR3 contains 13 residues. CDR1 and CDR2 from the germline V gene are DFQATT and SNEGSKA (reference sequence). Trimming removed 3 bases at V and 1 base at J, with 9 bases between. CDR3 sequence (DNA): TGCAGTGCTAGGCCGGGGGAGAACACTGAAGCTTTCTTT. Translating gives CSARPGENTEAFF.

The chain joins TRBV25-1 to TRBJ1-2, with D possibly matching TRBD1 (6 bases). V was clipped by 3 bases and J by 6 bases, with 11 bases between them. The CDR3 has 13 amino acids. Germline V gene sequence: CDR1 MGHDK, CDR2 SYGVNS. The DNA for the CDR3 is TGTGCCAGCAGTGACAGGGGACCCGATGGCTACACCTTC. Translating it yields CASSDRGPDGYTF.